This TCR beta chain was obtained from a study of blood T cell repertoires in COVID-19. On the study more broadly: The origin of the acute and convalescent COVID-19 samples was the United States, Italy and Spain. The analysed material was cDNA or gDNA that came from T cells, B-cell-depleted T cells, or PBMCs.

Sequenced by immunoSEQ multiplex PCR; TCRdb stores in-frame clones only, minus some. The sample has about 230,000 clones; roughly nine tenths are singletons. In this sample, this clone turned up once. V lost 1 base, J lost 5 bases, and 9 bases lay in between. The germline CDR1 and CDR2 sequences are SGHVS and FQNEAQ. This CDR3 spans 13 amino acids. The sequenced material came from PBMCs or T cells enriched from blood (not recorded which). The receptor was isolated from a woman between 25 and 40 years old with acute COVID-19. This chain joins TRBV7-8 and TRBJ2-7; D possibly corresponds to TRBD2 (5 bases). CDR3 in DNA: TGTGCCAGCAGCTTAGATGGGGAGAACGAGCAGTACTTC. Its translation is CASSLDGENEQYF.